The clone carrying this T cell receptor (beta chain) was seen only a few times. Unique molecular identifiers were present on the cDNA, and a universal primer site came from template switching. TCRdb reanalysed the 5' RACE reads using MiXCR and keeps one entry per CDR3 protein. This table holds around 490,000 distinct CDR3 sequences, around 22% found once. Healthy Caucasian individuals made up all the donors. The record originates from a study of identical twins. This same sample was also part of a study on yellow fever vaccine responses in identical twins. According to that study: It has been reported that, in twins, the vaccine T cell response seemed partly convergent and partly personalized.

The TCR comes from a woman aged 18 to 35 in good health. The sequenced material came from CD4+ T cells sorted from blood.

Written as DNA, the CDR3 is TGCAGTGCTAGAGGGGTAAGGGGGCCCTACGAGCAGTACTTC. Protein sequence: CSARGVRGPYEQYF. The chain links TRBV20-1 to TRBJ2-7; 7 bases are a match to TRBD1. V shed 1 base and J 2 bases; nucleotides not matched to a gene: 5. Germline V gene data show CDR1 as DFQATT and CDR2 as SNEGSKA (reference sequence). This CDR3 spans 14 amino acids.